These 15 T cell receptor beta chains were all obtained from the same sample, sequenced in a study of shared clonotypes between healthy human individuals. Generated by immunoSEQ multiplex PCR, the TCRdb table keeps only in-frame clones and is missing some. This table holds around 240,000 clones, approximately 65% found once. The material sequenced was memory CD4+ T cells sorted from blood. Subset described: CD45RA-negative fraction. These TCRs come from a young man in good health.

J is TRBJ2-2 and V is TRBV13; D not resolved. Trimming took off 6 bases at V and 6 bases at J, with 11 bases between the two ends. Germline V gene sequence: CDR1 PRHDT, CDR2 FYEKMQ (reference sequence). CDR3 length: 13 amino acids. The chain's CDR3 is CASSYTWSGELFF. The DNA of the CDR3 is TGTGCCAGCAGTTATACCTGGTCCGGGGAGCTGTTTTTT.

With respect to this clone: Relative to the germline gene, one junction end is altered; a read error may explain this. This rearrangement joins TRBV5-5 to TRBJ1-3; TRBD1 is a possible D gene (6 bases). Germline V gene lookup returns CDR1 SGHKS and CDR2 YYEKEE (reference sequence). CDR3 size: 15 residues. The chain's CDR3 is CASNLDSGSGNTIYF. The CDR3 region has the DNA TGTGCCAGCAACTTGGACAGTGGCTCTGGAAACACCATATATTTT.

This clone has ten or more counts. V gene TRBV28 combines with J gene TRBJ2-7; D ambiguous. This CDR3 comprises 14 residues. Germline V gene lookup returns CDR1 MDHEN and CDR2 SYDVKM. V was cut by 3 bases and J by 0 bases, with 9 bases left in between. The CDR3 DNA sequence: TGTGCCAGCAGTTTTTTGGGAAGCTCCTACGAGCAGTACTTC. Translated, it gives CASSFLGSSYEQYF.

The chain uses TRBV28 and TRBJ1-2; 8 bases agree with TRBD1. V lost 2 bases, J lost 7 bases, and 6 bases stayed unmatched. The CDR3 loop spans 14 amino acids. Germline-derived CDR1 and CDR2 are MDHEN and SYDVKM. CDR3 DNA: TGTGCCAGCAGTTTACCAGGGGGCAGGGGTGGCTACACCTTC. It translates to CASSLPGGRGGYTF.

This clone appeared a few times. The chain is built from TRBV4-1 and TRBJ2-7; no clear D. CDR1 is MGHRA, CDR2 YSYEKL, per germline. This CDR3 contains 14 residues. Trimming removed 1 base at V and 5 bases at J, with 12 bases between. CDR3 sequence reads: CASSQAGSHNEQYF. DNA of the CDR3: TGCGCCAGCAGCCAAGCCGGGTCTCATAACGAGCAGTACTTC.

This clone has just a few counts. This CDR3 reads CSAVLVEQYF. Here the CDR3 DNA reads TGCAGTGCCGTGCTGGTCGAGCAGTACTTC. The chain recombines TRBV20-1 with TRBJ2-7; D not resolved. From germline, CDR1 is DFQATT and CDR2 SNEGSKA (reference sequence). The CDR3 sequence is 10 residues long. With 6 bases removed from V and 6 bases from J, the gap between germline ends came to 9 bases.

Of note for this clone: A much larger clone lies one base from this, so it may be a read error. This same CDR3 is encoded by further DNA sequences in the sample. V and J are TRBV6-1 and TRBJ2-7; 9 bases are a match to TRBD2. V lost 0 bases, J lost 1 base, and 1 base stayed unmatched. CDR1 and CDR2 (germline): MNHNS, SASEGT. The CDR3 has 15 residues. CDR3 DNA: TGTGCCAGCAGTGAAGCGCTAGCGGGGTCCTACGAGCAGTACTTC. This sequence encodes CASSEALAGSYEQYF.

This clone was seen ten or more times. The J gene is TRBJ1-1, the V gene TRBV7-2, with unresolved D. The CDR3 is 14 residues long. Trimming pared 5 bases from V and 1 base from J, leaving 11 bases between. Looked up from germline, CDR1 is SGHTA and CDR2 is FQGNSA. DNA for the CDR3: TGTGCCAGCAGCCTATCGTGGGGGAACACTGAAGCTTTCTTT. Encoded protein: CASSLSWGNTEAFF.

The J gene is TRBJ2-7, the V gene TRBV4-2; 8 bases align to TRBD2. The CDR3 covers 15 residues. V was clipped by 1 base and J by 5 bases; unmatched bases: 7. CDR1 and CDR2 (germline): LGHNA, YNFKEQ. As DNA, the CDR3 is TGTGCCAGCAGCCAAGCCCCGGGACTAGGGGACGAGCAGTACTTC. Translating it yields CASSQAPGLGDEQYF.

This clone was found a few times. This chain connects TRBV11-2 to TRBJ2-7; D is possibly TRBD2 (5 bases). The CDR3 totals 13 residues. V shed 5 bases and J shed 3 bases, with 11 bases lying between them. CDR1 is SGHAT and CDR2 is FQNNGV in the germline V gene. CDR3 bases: TGTGCCAGCAGCCCGACTATTATCTACGAGCAGTACTTC. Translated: CASSPTIIYEQYF. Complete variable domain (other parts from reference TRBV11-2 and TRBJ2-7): EAGVAQSPRYKIIEKRQSVAFWCNPISGHATLYWYQQILGQGPKLLIQFQNNGVVDDSQLPKDRFSAERLKGVDSTLKIQPAKLEDSAVYLCASSPTIIYEQYFGPGTRLTVT.

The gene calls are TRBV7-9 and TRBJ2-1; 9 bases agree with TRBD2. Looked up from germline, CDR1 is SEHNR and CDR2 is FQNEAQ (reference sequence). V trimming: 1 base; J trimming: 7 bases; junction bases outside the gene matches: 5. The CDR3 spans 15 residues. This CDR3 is CASSLGLAEDNEQFF. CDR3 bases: TGTGCCAGCAGCTTAGGACTAGCGGAGGATAATGAGCAGTTCTTC.

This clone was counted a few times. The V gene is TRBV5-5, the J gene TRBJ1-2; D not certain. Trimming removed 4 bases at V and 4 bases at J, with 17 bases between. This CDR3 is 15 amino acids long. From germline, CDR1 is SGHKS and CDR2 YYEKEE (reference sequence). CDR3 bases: TGTGCCAGCAGCCAACTTTTTGGCCTATCCTATGGCTACACCTTC. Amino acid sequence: CASSQLFGLSYGYTF.

CDR3 nucleotides: TGTGCCAGCACTAGTTGGGACAGGGAGCCCTATAATACGCAGTATTTT. Its translation is CASTSWDREPYNTQYF. The chain recombines TRBV28 with TRBJ2-3, with 9 bases identical to TRBD1. The V segment lost 7 bases and the J segment 7 bases; nucleotides outside the gene matches: 15. Germline CDR1 and CDR2: MDHEN and SYDVKM. The CDR3 totals 16 residues.

The DNA for the CDR3 is TGCAGCGCAACGCGGGACAGGCGATGGGGCACTGAAGCTTTCTTT. This sequence encodes CSATRDRRWGTEAFF. V and J are TRBV29-1 and TRBJ1-1, with 8 bases matching TRBD1. V shed 7 bases, J shed 4 bases, and the junction held 14 bases outside the gene matches. CDR3 size: 15 residues. The germline V gene has CDR1 SQVTM and CDR2 ANQGSEA.

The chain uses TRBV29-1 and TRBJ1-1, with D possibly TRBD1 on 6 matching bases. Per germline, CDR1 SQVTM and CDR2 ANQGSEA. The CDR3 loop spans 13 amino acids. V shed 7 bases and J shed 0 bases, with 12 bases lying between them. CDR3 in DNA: TGCAGCGCGAGGGGACATTTGAACACTGAAGCTTTCTTT. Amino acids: CSARGHLNTEAFF.